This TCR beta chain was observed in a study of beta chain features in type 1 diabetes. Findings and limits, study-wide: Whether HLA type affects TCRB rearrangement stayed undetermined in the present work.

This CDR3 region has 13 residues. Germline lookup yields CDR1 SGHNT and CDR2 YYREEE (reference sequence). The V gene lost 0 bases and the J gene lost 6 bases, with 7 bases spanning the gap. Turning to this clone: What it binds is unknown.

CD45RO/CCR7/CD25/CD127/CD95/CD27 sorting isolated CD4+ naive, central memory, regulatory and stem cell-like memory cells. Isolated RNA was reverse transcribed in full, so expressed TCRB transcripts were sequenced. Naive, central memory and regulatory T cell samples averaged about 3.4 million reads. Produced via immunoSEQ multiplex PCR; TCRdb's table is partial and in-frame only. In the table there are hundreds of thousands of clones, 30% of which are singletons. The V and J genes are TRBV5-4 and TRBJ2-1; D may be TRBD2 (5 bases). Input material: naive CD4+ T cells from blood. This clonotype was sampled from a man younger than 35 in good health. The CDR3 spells CASSLGTSNEQFF. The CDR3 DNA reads TGTGCCAGCAGCTTGGGCACTAGCAATGAGCAGTTCTTC.